This passage covers 29 T cell receptor beta chains from one sample sequenced in a study of CD8 T cells in ankylosing spondylitis. From the 5' RACE reads, TCRdb called clonotypes with MiXCR, one entry per CDR3 protein. The sample holds about 340,000 distinct CDR3 sequences, approximately 22% seen once. The source material was blood, either unsorted or a sorted T cell fraction (not recorded which). The source of these receptors is a male donor with ankylosing spondylitis or in good health (not recorded which).

The J gene is TRBJ2-7, the V gene TRBV11-2; no definite D call. V was shortened by 3 bases and J by 3 bases, with 12 bases between the two germline ends. The CDR3 loop spans 14 amino acids. Germline V lookup: CDR1 SGHAT, CDR2 FQNNGV. The CDR3 DNA is TGTGCCAGCAGCTTCGGCACGGAATACTACGAGCAGTACTTC. Protein sequence: CASSFGTEYYEQYF.

The V and J genes are TRBV6-5 and TRBJ2-2; D is uncertain. CDR1 is MNHEY, CDR2 SVGAGI, per germline. V was pared by 8 bases and J by 0 bases, with 10 bases between. CDR3 length equals 14 residues. CDR3 DNA sequence: TGTGCCAGCCGCCCCCTCCCGAACACCGGGGAGCTGTTTTTT. As protein: CASRPLPNTGELFF.

This clonotype was recorded a few times. V is TRBV4-2 and J is TRBJ2-7; tentatively, D is TRBD2 (7 bases). Trimming removed 0 bases from V and 3 bases from J, with 21 bases in between. The CDR3 consists of 18 residues. Germline V gene data show CDR1 as LGHNA and CDR2 as YNFKEQ. The CDR3, as DNA: TGTGCCAGCAGCCAAGAAGGGTGGAGGGGGGGAGTTTTCTACGAGCAGTACTTC. This sequence encodes CASSQEGWRGGVFYEQYF.

The rearrangement uses TRBV12-3 or TRBV12-4 and TRBJ2-5; 7 nucleotides line up with TRBD2. The V and J ends lost 7 bases and 4 bases, in that order; junction bases with no gene match: 9. This CDR3 comprises 14 residues. The CDR3 coding sequence is TGTGCCAGCACCAACACCACGGGAGGAGAGACCCAGTACTTC. This translates into CASTNTTGGETQYF.

This clonotype was detected only a few times. V is TRBV7-3 and J is TRBJ2-7, with D possibly TRBD2 on 5 matching bases. CDR1 and CDR2 from the germline V gene are SGHTA and FQGTGA. Trimming shortened V by 6 bases and J by 3 bases, and 15 bases separated the two germline ends. This CDR3 is 14 amino acids long. The CDR3, as DNA: TGTGCCAGCAGTCCCAACCCGGGAAACTACGAGCAGTACTTC. This sequence encodes CASSPNPGNYEQYF.

The chain carries TRBV3-1 and TRBJ1-2; TRBD1 is a possible D gene (5 bases). The CDR3 runs to 16 residues. V lost 0 bases and J lost 1, with 12 bases in between. CDR1 and CDR2 (germline): LGHDT, YNNKEL (reference sequence). The CDR3 protein is CASSQDLDRINYGYTF. CDR3 DNA sequence: TGTGCCAGCAGCCAAGATCTAGACAGAATTAACTATGGCTACACCTTC.

J is TRBJ1-4 and V is TRBV30; D unclear. Germline V lookup: CDR1 GTSNPN, CDR2 SVGIG (reference sequence). There are 12 residues in the CDR3. With 8 bases removed from V and 4 bases from J, the gap between germline ends came to 11 bases. The CDR3 sequence is CAHDGYNEKLFF. In nucleotides, the CDR3 is TGTGCCCACGACGGCTATAATGAAAAACTGTTTTTT. The whole variable domain, filled in from reference TRBV30 and TRBJ1-4, reads SQTIHQWPATLVQPVGSPLSLECTVEGTSNPNLYWYRQAAGRGLQLLFYSVGIGQISSEVPQNLSASRPQDRQFILSSKKLLLSDSGFYLCAHDGYNEKLFFGSGTQLSVL.

The sample holds a few counts of this clonotype. The rearrangement joins TRBV12-3 or TRBV12-4 to TRBJ2-5; TRBD1 might be the D (8 bases). With 3 bases removed from V and 3 bases from J, the gap between germline ends came to 14 bases. This CDR3 is 15 amino acids long. The CDR3 DNA is TGTGCCAGCAGTTTGCAGGGGGCGGGGGAAGAGACCCAGTACTTC. Protein: CASSLQGAGEETQYF.

The chain recombines TRBV7-9 with TRBJ2-5, with D perhaps given as TRBD1 or TRBD2 (5 bases each). CDR1 is SEHNR and CDR2 is FQNEAQ in the germline V gene (reference sequence). This CDR3 is 16 amino acids long. V lost 5 bases, J lost 4 bases, and 20 bases lay in between. The CDR3 loop is CASSPPGRPEGETQYF. The CDR3 nucleotides read TGTGCCAGCAGCCCCCCGGGACGGCCAGAGGGAGAGACCCAGTACTTC.

The chain recombines TRBV11-1 with TRBJ2-7; the D gene is possibly TRBD1 (6 bases). V lost 3 bases, J lost 7 bases, and 10 bases lay in between. This CDR3 contains 12 residues. Germline V gives CDR1 SGHAT, CDR2 FQDESV (reference sequence). CDR3 residues: CASSLGAVEQYF. The DNA for the CDR3 is TGTGCCAGCAGCTTGGGGGCTGTGGAGCAGTACTTC. Full variable domain (outside the CDR3, taken from reference TRBV11-1 and TRBJ2-7): EAEVAQSPRYKITEKSQAVAFWCDPISGHATLYWYRQILGQGPELLVQFQDESVVDDSQLPKDRFSAERLKGVDSTLKIQPAELGDSAMYLCASSLGAVEQYFGPGTRLTVT.

The chain recombines TRBV30 with TRBJ2-1, with TRBD2 matching 8 bases. V lost 5 bases to trimming and J lost 7 bases; unmatched junction nucleotides: 13. Germline loops: CDR1 GTSNPN, CDR2 SVGIG (reference sequence). This CDR3 is built from 15 residues. In DNA, the CDR3 is TGTGCCTGGGGGGGCGAGGCGGGGGGACTTAATGAGCAGTTCTTC. It specifies CAWGGEAGGLNEQFF. Filled out from reference TRBV30 and TRBJ2-1, the complete variable domain reads SQTIHQWPATLVQPVGSPLSLECTVEGTSNPNLYWYRQAAGRGLQLLFYSVGIGQISSEVPQNLSASRPQDRQFILSSKKLLLSDSGFYLCAWGGEAGGLNEQFFGPGTRLTVL.

This sequence joins TRBV13 and TRBJ2-7; either TRBD1 or TRBD2 may supply D (5 bases each). CDR3 length: 15 amino acids. From germline, CDR1 is PRHDT and CDR2 FYEKMQ (reference sequence). Trimming stripped 3 bases from V and 0 bases from J, with 12 bases between. The CDR3 loop reads CASSFGPGPSYEQYF. In DNA, the CDR3 is TGTGCCAGCAGCTTTGGGCCGGGGCCCTCCTACGAGCAGTACTTC.

This clonotype was observed a handful of times. The chain links TRBV4-1 to TRBJ2-6, with 9 bases identical to TRBD1. CDR3 length equals 17 residues. Germline CDR1 and CDR2: MGHRA and YSYEKL. The V and J ends lost 5 bases and 0 bases, in that order; junction bases with no gene match: 5. The CDR3 DNA reads as TGCGCCAGCAGCTTGGGACAGGGACTCTCTGGGGCCAACGTCCTGACTTTC. This encodes CASSLGQGLSGANVLTF.

This rearrangement joins TRBV4-1 to TRBJ1-1; D is perhaps TRBD1 (5 bases). The V end was cut by 4 bases, the J end by 3 bases, with 18 bases between. The CDR3 contains 16 residues. CDR1 MGHRA and CDR2 YSYEKL come from the germline V gene. CDR3 DNA sequence: TGCGCCAGCAGCCGAGCAACATCAGCAGGGTACACTGAAGCTTTCTTT. Its translation: CASSRATSAGYTEAFF.

The table lists this clonotype with a few counts. The CDR3 nucleotides are TGTGCCAGCAGCTTTGATCCCAACGGAGATGAGCAGTTCTTC. Translating it yields CASSFDPNGDEQFF. The rearrangement uses TRBV7-9 and TRBJ2-1; D unresolved. CDR3 length: 14 amino acids. Germline V gene sequence: CDR1 SEHNR, CDR2 FQNEAQ (reference sequence). With 3 bases removed from V and 8 bases from J, the gap between germline ends came to 14 bases.

This clonotype was seen only a few times. The chain employs TRBV25-1 and TRBJ2-1; 7 nucleotides line up with TRBD2. Looked up from germline, CDR1 is MGHDK and CDR2 is SYGVNS. The CDR3 extends over 14 amino acids. The J segment lost 0 bases and the V segment lost 9 bases, leaving 5 bases of the junction unmatched. CDR3 bases: TGTGCCAGTAGCGGGCTTAGCTCCTACAATGAGCAGTTCTTC. This codes for CASSGLSSYNEQFF.

CDR3 DNA sequence: TGTGCCAGCAGCTTAGCCCCCGGGACGGCGGCCGGGGAGCTGTTTTTT. This encodes CASSLAPGTAAGELFF. The chain carries TRBV7-9 and TRBJ2-2; the D gene could be TRBD1 or TRBD2 (5 bases each). The V gene lost 0 bases and the J gene lost 6 bases, with 14 bases spanning the gap. Germline loops: CDR1 SEHNR, CDR2 FQNEAQ (reference sequence). The CDR3 is 16 amino acids.

This clonotype was observed a handful of times. The rearrangement uses TRBV30 and TRBJ2-1, with D unresolved. Trimming removed 0 bases from V and 7 bases from J, with 4 bases in between. Germline CDR1 and CDR2: GTSNPN and SVGIG (reference sequence). CDR3 length: 11 amino acids. The CDR3 DNA is TGTGCCTGGAGTGTTTCAAATGAGCAGTTCTTC. Amino acid sequence: CAWSVSNEQFF.

V usage is TRBV13 and J usage is TRBJ2-7; TRBD1 aligns across 7 bases. The CDR3 sequence is 14 residues long. Germline assignment: CDR1 PRHDT and CDR2 FYEKMQ (reference sequence). V dropped 3 bases and J dropped 3; count of bases not matched to a gene: 5. This CDR3 reads CASSFRRDSYEQYF. Written as DNA, the CDR3 is TGTGCCAGCAGCTTCCGCCGGGACAGCTACGAGCAGTACTTC. Together with reference TRBV13 and TRBJ2-7, the CDR3 gives the full variable domain: AAGVIQSPRHLIKEKRETATLKCYPIPRHDTVYWYQQGPGQDPQFLISFYEKMQSDKGSIPDRFSAQQFSDYHSELNMSSLELGDSALYFCASSFRRDSYEQYFGPGTRLTVT.

J is TRBJ2-7 and V is TRBV12-3 or TRBV12-4; D is ambiguous. This CDR3 is built from 15 residues. V lost 5 bases and J 4 bases, leaving 18 bases between the germline ends. CDR3 sequence: CASSPSSEELYEQYF. CDR3 in DNA: TGTGCCAGCAGTCCCTCGTCCGAGGAATTATACGAGCAGTACTTC.

This clonotype appeared a few times. The V gene is TRBV6-2 or TRBV6-3, the J gene TRBJ2-1; 13 bases map to TRBD2. The CDR3 extends over 19 amino acids. V lost 4 bases and J lost 7; bases outside the gene matches: 16. Germline assignment: CDR1 MNHEY and CDR2 SVGEGT. The CDR3 here is CASSLQRTTLAGGRNEQFF. The CDR3 nucleotides are TGTGCCAGCAGTTTACAGCGGACCACACTAGCGGGGGGGCGGAATGAGCAGTTCTTC.

In DNA, the CDR3 is TGCAGCGCCGGGGGCAGGACGGGGGGTGGCTACACCTTC. Protein product: CSAGGRTGGGYTF. The chain links TRBV29-1 to TRBJ1-2, with TRBD1 as a possible D gene (6 bases). V was pared by 7 bases and J by 7 bases, with 19 bases between. The CDR3 is 13 amino acids. Germline V gives CDR1 SQVTM, CDR2 ANQGSEA.

This chain links TRBV12-3 or TRBV12-4 with TRBJ2-1, with 10 bases lining up with TRBD2. V was clipped by 5 bases and J by 6 bases; unmatched bases: 7. There are 15 residues in the CDR3. This CDR3 is CASSHSGGAGNEQFF. DNA of the CDR3: TGTGCCAGCAGTCACAGCGGGGGGGCGGGCAATGAGCAGTTCTTC.

A few counts support this clonotype. The chain joins TRBV10-3 to TRBJ2-7; a weak D match, TRBD2 (5 bases). This CDR3 region has 13 residues. Trimming left V 9 bases short and J 0 bases short, with 12 bases between. CDR1 and CDR2 (germline): ENHRY, SYGVKD. The CDR3 is CAIRTGSSYEQYF. The DNA of the CDR3 is TGTGCCATTAGGACTGGAAGCTCCTACGAGCAGTACTTC.

The sample holds many counts of this clonotype. The chain is built from TRBV6-1 and TRBJ2-5; D possibly corresponds to TRBD1 (6 bases). Between the trimmed V and J ends, which lost 5 bases and 5 bases, there was a span of 24 bases. From germline, CDR1 is MNHNS and CDR2 SASEGT. The CDR3 consists of 17 residues. This chain's CDR3 is CASSRSPLGGYRETQYF. CDR3 nucleotide sequence: TGTGCCAGCAGTCGTTCCCCTCTAGGGGGTTATAGGGAGACCCAGTACTTC.

This clonotype came up a few times. The chain carries TRBV11-2 and TRBJ2-3; the D gene is possibly TRBD1 (6 bases). Trimming removed 5 bases at V and 7 bases at J, with 16 bases between. The CDR3 length is 14 residues. The germline V gene has CDR1 SGHAT and CDR2 FQNNGV. The CDR3 sequence: CASSHWTESHTQYF. The CDR3 region has the DNA TGTGCCAGCAGCCACTGGACAGAAAGTCATACGCAGTATTTT. The complete variable domain, with remaining parts taken from reference TRBV11-2 and TRBJ2-3, reads EAGVAQSPRYKIIEKRQSVAFWCNPISGHATLYWYQQILGQGPKLLIQFQNNGVVDDSQLPKDRFSAERLKGVDSTLKIQPAKLEDSAVYLCASSHWTESHTQYFGPGTRLTVL.

V gene TRBV6-5 combines with J gene TRBJ1-1; a possible D gene is TRBD1 (6 bases). This CDR3 comprises 14 residues. V dropped 2 bases and J dropped 5 bases, with 12 bases sitting between them. Germline CDR1 reads MNHEY; CDR2 reads SVGAGI. The CDR3 is CASSYTRGVTEAFF. CDR3 sequence (DNA): TGTGCCAGCAGTTACACGAGGGGGGTTACTGAAGCTTTCTTT.

The chain employs TRBV28 and TRBJ2-1; 10 bases agree with TRBD2. V was pared by 1 base and J by 4 bases, with 7 bases of the junction left unmatched. Germline CDR1 reads MDHEN; CDR2 reads SYDVKM. CDR3 length equals 17 residues. The CDR3 nucleotides read TGTGCCAGCAGTTTATCCTTAACTAGCGGGGTTTACAATGAGCAGTTCTTC. This translates into CASSLSLTSGVYNEQFF. The variable domain in full, with the rest retrieved from reference TRBV28 and TRBJ2-1, is DVKVTQSSRYLVKRTGEKVFLECVQDMDHENMFWYRQDPGLGLRLIYFSYDVKMKEKGDIPEGYSVSREKKERFSLILESASTNQTSMYLCASSLSLTSGVYNEQFFGPGTRLTVL.

This clonotype occurred a few times. The CDR3 sequence: CAIGDRYNEQFF. The CDR3 DNA is TGTGCCATAGGGGACCGCTACAATGAGCAGTTCTTC. V and J are TRBV10-3 and TRBJ2-1, with D perhaps matching TRBD1 or TRBD2 (5 bases each). This CDR3 is built from 12 residues. Germline lookup yields CDR1 ENHRY and CDR2 SYGVKD. Trimming cost V 9 bases and J 3 bases, with 9 bases left between them.